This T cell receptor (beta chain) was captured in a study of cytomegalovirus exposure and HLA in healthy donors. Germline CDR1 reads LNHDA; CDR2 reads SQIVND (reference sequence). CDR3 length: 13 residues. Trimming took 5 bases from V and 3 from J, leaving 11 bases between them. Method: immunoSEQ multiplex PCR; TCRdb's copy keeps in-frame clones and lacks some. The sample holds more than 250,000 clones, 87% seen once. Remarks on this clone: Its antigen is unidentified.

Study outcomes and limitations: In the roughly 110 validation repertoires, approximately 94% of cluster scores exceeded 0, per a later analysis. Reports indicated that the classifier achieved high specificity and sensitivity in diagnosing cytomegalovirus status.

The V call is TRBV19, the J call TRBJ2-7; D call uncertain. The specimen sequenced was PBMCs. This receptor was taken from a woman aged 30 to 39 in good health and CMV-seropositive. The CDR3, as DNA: TGTGCCAGTAGTGCTTTCATGGGCTACGAGCAGTACTTC. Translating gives CASSAFMGYEQYF.